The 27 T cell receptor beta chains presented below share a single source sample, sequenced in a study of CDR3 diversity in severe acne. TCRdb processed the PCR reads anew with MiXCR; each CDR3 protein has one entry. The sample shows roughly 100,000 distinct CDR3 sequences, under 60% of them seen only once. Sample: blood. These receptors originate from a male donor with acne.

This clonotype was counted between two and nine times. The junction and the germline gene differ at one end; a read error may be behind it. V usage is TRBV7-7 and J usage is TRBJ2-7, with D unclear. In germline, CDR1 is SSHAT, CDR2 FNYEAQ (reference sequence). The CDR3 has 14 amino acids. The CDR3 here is CASSLSVFDVEQYF. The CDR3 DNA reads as TGTGCTAGCAGCTTGTCCGTGTTTGACGTCGAGCAGTACTTC.

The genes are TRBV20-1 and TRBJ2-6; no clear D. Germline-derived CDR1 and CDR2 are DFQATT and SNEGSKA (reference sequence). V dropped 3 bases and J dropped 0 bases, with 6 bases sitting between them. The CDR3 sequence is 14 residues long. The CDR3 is CSASGVSGANVLTF. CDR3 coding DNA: TGCAGTGCTAGTGGGGTCTCTGGGGCCAACGTCCTGACTTTC.

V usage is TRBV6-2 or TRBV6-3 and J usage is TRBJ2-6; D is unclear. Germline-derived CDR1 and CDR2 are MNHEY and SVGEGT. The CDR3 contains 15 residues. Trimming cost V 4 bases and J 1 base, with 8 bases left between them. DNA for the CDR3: TGTGCCAGCAGTTTGTCGGGTTCTGGGGCCAACGTCCTGACTTTC. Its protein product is CASSLSGSGANVLTF.

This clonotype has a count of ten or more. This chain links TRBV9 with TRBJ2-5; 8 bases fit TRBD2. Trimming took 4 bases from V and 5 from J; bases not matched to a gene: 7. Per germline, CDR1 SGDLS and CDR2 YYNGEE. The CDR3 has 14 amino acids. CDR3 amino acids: CASSSPGLEETQYF. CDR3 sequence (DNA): TGTGCCAGCAGCTCCCCGGGACTAGAGGAGACCCAGTACTTC.

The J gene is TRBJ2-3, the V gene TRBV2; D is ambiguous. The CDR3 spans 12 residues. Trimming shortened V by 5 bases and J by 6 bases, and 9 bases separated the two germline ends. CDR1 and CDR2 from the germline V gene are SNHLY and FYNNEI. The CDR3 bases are TGTGCCAGCAGTTCCCGACGGGATACGCAGTATTTT. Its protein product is CASSSRRDTQYF.

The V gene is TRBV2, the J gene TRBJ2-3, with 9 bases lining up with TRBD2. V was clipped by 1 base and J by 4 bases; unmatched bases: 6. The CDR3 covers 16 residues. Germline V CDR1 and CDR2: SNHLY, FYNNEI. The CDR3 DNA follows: TGTGCCAGCAGTGAAGGGGCGGGAGGGCCCCCAGATACGCAGTATTTT. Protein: CASSEGAGGPPDTQYF.

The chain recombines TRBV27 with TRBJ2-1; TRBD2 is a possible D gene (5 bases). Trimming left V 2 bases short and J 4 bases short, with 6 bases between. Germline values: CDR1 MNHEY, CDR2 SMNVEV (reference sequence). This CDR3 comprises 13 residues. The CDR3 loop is CASSLRGYNEQFF. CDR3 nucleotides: TGTGCCAGCAGTTTACGAGGGTACAATGAGCAGTTCTTC.

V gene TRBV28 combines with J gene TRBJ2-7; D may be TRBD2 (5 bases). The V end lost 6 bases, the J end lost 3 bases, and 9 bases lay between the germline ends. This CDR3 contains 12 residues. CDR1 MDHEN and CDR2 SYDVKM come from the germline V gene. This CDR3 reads CASSLTIYEQYF. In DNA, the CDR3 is TGTGCCAGCAGCTTGACTATCTACGAGCAGTACTTC.

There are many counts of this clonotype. The CDR3 reads CASSLVGNTIYF. Written as DNA, the CDR3 is TGTGCCAGCAGCTTAGTGGGAAACACCATATATTTT. V gene TRBV7-2 combines with J gene TRBJ1-3; no reliable D call. The CDR3 loop spans 12 amino acids. Trimming cost V 1 base and J 4 bases, with 2 bases left between them. The germline CDR1 and CDR2 sequences are SGHTA and FQGNSA. Combining the CDR3 with reference TRBV7-2 and TRBJ1-3 gives the whole variable domain GAGVSQSPSNKVTEKGKDVELRCDPISGHTALYWYRQSLGQGLEFLIYFQGNSAPDKSGLPSDRFSAERTGGSVSTLTIQRTQQEDSAVYLCASSLVGNTIYFGEGSWLTVV.

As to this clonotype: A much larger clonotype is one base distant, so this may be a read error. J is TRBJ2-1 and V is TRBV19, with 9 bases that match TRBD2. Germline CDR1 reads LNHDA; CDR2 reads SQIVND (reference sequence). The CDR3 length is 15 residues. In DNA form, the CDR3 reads TGTGCCAGTAGTAGCGGGAGGGCTCCGTCAATTGAGCAGCTCTTC. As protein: CASSSGRAPSIEQLF.

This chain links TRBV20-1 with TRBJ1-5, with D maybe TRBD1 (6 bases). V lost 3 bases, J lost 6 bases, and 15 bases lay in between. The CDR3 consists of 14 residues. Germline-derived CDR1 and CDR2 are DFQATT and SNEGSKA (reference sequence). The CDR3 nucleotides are TGCAGTGCTAGGGCAGGGGAGGGCGGTCAGCCCCAGCATTTT. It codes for CSARAGEGGQPQHF.

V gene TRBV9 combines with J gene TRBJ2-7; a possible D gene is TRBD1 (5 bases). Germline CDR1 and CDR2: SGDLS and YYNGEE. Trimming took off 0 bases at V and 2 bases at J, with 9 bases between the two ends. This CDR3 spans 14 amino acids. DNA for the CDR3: TGTGCCAGCAGCGTAGACCCAGGGACCTACGAGCAGTACTTC. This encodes CASSVDPGTYEQYF. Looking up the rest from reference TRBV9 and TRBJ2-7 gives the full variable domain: DSGVTQTPKHLITATGQRVTLRCSPRSGDLSVYWYQQSLDQGLQFLIQYYNGEERAKGNILERFSAQQFPDLHSELNLSSLELGDSALYFCASSVDPGTYEQYFGPGTRLTVT.

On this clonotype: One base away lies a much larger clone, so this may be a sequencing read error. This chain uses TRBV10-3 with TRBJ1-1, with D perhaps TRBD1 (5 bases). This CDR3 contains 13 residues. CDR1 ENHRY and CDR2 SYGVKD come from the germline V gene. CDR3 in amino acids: CAIRGGMNTEALF. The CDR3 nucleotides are TGTGCCATCAGGGGGGGAATGAACACTGAAGCTCTCTTT.

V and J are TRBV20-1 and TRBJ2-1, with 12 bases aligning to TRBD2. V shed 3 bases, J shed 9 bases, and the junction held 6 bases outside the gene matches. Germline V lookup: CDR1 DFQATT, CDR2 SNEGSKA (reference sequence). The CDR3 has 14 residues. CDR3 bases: TGCAGTGCTAGTCCTAGCGGGAGGGCCGGTGAGCAGTTCTTC. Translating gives CSASPSGRAGEQFF.

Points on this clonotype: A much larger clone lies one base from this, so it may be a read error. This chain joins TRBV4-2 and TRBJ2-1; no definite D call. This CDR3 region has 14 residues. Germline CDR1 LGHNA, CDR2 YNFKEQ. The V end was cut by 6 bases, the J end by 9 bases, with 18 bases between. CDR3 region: CASSESIDVGEQFF. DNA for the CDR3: TGTGCCAGCAGTGAGTCGATCGACGTCGGTGAGCAGTTCTTC.

The chain's CDR3 is CAIMASDGYTF. In nucleotides, the CDR3 is TGTGCCATCATGGCTTCGGATGGCTACACCTTC. The chain is built from TRBV10-3 and TRBJ1-2; D call uncertain. This CDR3 contains 11 residues. Germline V gene data show CDR1 as ENHRY and CDR2 as SYGVKD. V lost 7 bases and J lost 6, with 9 bases in between.

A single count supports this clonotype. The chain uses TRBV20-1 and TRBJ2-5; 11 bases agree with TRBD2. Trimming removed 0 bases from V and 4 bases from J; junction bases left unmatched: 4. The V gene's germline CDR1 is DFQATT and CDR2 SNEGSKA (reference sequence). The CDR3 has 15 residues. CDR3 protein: CSARDVTSGGETQYF. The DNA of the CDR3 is TGCAGTGCTAGAGATGTAACTAGCGGGGGAGAGACCCAGTACTTC.

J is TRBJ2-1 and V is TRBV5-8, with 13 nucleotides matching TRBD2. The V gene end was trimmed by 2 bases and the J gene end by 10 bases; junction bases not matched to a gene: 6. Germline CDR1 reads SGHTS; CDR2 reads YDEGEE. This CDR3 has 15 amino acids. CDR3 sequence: CASSLPGTSGTEQFF. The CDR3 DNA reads TGTGCCAGCAGCTTACCCGGGACTAGCGGGACCGAGCAGTTCTTC. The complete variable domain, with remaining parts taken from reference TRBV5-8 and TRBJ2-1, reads EAGVTQSPTHLIKTRGQQATLRCSPISGHTSVYWYQQALGLGLQFLLWYDEGEERNRGNFPPRFSGRQFPNYSSELNVNALELEDSALYLCASSLPGTSGTEQFFGPGTRLTVL.

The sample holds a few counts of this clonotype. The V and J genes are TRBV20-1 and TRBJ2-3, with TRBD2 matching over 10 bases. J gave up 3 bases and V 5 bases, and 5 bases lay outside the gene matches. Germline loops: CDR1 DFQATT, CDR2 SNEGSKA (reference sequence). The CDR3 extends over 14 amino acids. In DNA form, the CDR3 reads TGCAGTGCTGGGATAGCGGGAGGTACAGATACGCAGTATTTT. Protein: CSAGIAGGTDTQYF.

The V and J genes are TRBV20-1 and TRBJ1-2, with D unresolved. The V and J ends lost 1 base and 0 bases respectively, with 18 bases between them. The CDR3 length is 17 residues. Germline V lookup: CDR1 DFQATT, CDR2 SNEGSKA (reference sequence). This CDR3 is CSARVAIFLCANYGYTF. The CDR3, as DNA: TGCAGTGCTAGAGTGGCTATATTCTTATGTGCTAACTATGGCTACACCTTC.

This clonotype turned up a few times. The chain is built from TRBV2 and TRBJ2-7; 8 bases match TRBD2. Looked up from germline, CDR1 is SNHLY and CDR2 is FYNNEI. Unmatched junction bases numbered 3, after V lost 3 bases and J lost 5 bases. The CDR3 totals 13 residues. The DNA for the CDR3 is TGTGCCAGCAGTGAGAGCGGGAGCGACGAGCAGTACTTC. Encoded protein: CASSESGSDEQYF. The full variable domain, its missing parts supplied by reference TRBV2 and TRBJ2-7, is EPEVTQTPSHQVTQMGQEVILRCVPISNHLYFYWYRQILGQKVEFLVSFYNNEISEKSEIFDDQFSVERPDGSNFTLKIRSTKLEDSAMYFCASSESGSDEQYFGPGTRLTVT.

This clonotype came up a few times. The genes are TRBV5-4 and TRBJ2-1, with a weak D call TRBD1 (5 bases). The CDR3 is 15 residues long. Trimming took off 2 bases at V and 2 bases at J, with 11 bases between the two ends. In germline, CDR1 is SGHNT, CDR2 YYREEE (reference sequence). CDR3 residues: CASSLGQGTYNEQFF. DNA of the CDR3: TGTGCCAGCAGCTTAGGGCAGGGAACCTACAATGAGCAGTTCTTC.

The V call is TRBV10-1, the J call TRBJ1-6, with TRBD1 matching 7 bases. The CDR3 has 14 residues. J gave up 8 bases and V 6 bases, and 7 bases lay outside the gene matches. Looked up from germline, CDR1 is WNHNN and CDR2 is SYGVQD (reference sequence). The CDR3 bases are TGCGCCAGCAGCGCTAGACAGGGTCATTCACCCCTCCACTTT. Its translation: CASSARQGHSPLHF.

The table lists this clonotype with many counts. The CDR3 reads CASSYPMGQGADEQYF. DNA of the CDR3: TGTGCCAGCAGTTACCCCATGGGACAGGGGGCTGACGAGCAGTACTTC. The chain has TRBV6-2 or TRBV6-3 and TRBJ2-7; TRBD1 aligns across 12 bases. The germline gives CDR1 MNHEY, CDR2 SVGEGT. CDR3 length: 16 amino acids. V dropped 2 bases and J dropped 5; count of bases not matched to a gene: 7.

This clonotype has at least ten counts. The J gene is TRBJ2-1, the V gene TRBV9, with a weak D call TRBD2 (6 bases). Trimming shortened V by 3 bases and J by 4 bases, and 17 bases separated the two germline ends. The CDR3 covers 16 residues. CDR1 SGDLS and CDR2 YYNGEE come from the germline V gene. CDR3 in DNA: TGTGCCAGCAGCGCGGCCGGGCGGGACCCATACAATGAGCAGTTCTTC. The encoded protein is CASSAAGRDPYNEQFF.

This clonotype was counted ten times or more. This chain's CDR3 is CASSSYDRANTGELFF. CDR3 sequence (DNA): TGTGCCAGCAGCTCCTATGACCGGGCGAACACCGGGGAGCTGTTTTTT. The chain combines TRBV7-8 with TRBJ2-2, with D unclear. The CDR3 extends over 16 amino acids. The germline gives CDR1 SGHVS, CDR2 FQNEAQ. Trimming removed 4 bases from V and 0 bases from J, with 12 bases in between.

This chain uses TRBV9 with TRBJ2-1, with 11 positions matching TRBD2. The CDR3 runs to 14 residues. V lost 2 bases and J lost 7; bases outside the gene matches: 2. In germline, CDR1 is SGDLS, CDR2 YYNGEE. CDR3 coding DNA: TGTGCCAGCAGCGTTAGCGGGAGGGTAAATGAGCAGTTCTTC. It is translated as CASSVSGRVNEQFF.